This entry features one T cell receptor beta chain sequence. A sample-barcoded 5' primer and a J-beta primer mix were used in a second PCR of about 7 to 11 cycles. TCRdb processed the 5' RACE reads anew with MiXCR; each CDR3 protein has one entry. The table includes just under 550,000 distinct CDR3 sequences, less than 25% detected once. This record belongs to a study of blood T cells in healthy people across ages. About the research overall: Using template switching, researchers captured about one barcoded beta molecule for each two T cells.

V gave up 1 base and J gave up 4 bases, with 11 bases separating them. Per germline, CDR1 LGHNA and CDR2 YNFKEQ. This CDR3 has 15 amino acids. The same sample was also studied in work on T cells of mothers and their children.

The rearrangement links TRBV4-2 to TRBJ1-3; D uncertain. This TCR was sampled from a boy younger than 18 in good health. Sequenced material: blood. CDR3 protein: CASSQVSGLGNTIYF. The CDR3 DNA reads TGTGCCAGCAGCCAAGTGTCGGGCCTAGGAAACACCATATATTTT.